Following are 31 T cell receptor beta chains from one sample sequenced in a study of blood T cell repertoires in COVID-19. Assay used: immunoSEQ multiplex PCR; TCRdb lists only in-frame clones, some missing. The data show 150,000 to 200,000 clones, approximately 86% seen once. The specimen sequenced was peripheral blood. The receptors were gathered from a middle-aged woman with COVID-19, enrolled during active disease.

The sample holds a few counts of this clone. Within the sample, other DNA sequences also encode this same CDR3. The V and J genes are TRBV7-3 and TRBJ1-2; 7 bases are a match to TRBD1. CDR1 is SGHTA, CDR2 FQGTGA, per germline. Germline trimming cut 5 bases from V and 2 bases from J; bases unmatched to any gene: 2. This CDR3 is 13 amino acids long. In DNA, the CDR3 is TGTGCCAGCAGCCCGGACAGGAACTATGGCTACACCTTC. Translating gives CASSPDRNYGYTF.

V and J are TRBV10-2 and TRBJ1-1; D ambiguous. CDR3 length: 13 residues. Germline-derived CDR1 and CDR2 are WSHSY and SAAADI. The germline V and J ends were trimmed by 6 bases and 0 bases, with 8 bases remaining between them. The CDR3 spells CASRHQMNTEAFF. The CDR3 DNA reads as TGCGCCAGCAGACACCAGATGAACACTGAAGCTTTCTTT.

The rearrangement links TRBV5-1 to TRBJ2-2; possible D gene TRBD1, 6 bases. Germline V gene data show CDR1 as SGHRS and CDR2 as YFSETQ. This CDR3 contains 16 residues. V lost 4 bases to trimming and J lost 6 bases, with 19 bases between them. CDR3 sequence reads: CASSPTTYRESGELFF. The CDR3, as DNA: TGCGCCAGCAGCCCGACGACTTACAGGGAATCCGGGGAGCTGTTTTTT.

There are a few counts of this clone. CDR3: CASSLSGGRNYGYTF. The DNA of the CDR3 is TGCGCCAGCAGCCTAAGCGGGGGGCGGAACTATGGCTACACCTTC. The chain employs TRBV4-1 and TRBJ1-2; a weak D match, TRBD1 (6 bases). The V end was cut by 4 bases, the J end by 2 bases, with 14 bases between. Germline V CDR1 and CDR2: MGHRA, YSYEKL. The length of the CDR3 is 15 residues.

This clone was counted only a few times. V and J are TRBV29-1 and TRBJ2-3, with 7 bases aligning to TRBD2. Per germline, CDR1 SQVTM and CDR2 ANQGSEA. This CDR3 region has 17 residues. J lost 0 bases, V lost 8 bases, and 17 bases had no gene match. The DNA for the CDR3 is TGCAGCCCGCTTGTTCCTAGCGGAAACCCTAGCACAGATACGCAGTATTTT. It yields the protein CSPLVPSGNPSTDTQYF.

The CDR3 DNA is TGTGCCAGCGACAGGGAGGCCAATCAGCCCCAGCATTTT. Its protein product is CASDREANQPQHF. This sequence joins TRBV6-6 and TRBJ1-5, with 7 bases matching TRBD1. This CDR3 contains 13 residues. Unmatched junction bases numbered 4, after V lost 8 bases and J lost 3 bases. Per the germline V gene, CDR1 is MNHNY and CDR2 is SVGAGI (reference sequence).

This chain connects TRBV14 to TRBJ2-7; TRBD1 matches at 9 bases. The CDR3 length is 14 residues. Looked up from germline, CDR1 is SGHDN and CDR2 is FVKESK. V gave up 4 bases and J gave up 1 base; unmatched junction bases: 2. The CDR3 bases are TGTGCCAGCAGCCCGGGACAGGGATCCTACGAGCAGTACTTC. Protein sequence: CASSPGQGSYEQYF.

Of note for this clone: Germline and junction disagree at one end, which may indicate a read error. V gene TRBV3-1 (or the pseudogene TRBV3-2) combines with J gene TRBJ2-1, with 7 bases fitting TRBD2. The CDR3 sequence is 14 residues long. CDR1 LGHDT and CDR2 YNNKEL come from the germline V gene (reference sequence). This CDR3 is CASSRLAGFNEQFF. CDR3 sequence (DNA): TGTGCCAGTAGCCGTTTAGCGGGTTTCAATGAGCAGTTCTTC.

V is TRBV28 and J is TRBJ2-7; TRBD2 matches at 7 bases. Germline trimming cut 6 bases from V and 0 bases from J; bases unmatched to any gene: 8. The germline V gene has CDR1 MDHEN and CDR2 SYDVKM. CDR3 length: 15 amino acids. For the CDR3, the DNA is TGTGCCAGCAGCGGATGGGGGGGGATCTCCTACGAGCAGTACTTC. It codes for CASSGWGGISYEQYF.

The rearrangement links TRBV27 to TRBJ2-5; perhaps TRBD1 as D (6 bases). CDR1 MNHEY and CDR2 SMNVEV come from the germline V gene (reference sequence). This CDR3 spans 13 amino acids. Deletions cut 5 bases from V and 4 bases from J, with 11 bases between. The CDR3 is CASSPGQRETQYF. As DNA, the CDR3 is TGTGCCAGCAGTCCTGGACAGCGAGAGACCCAGTACTTC.

CDR3 sequence reads: CASNPGQGYQPQHF. DNA for the CDR3: TGTGCCAGCAACCCAGGACAGGGATATCAGCCCCAGCATTTT. The V call is TRBV6-5, the J call TRBJ1-5, with 8 bases lining up with TRBD1. This CDR3 spans 14 amino acids. The V segment lost 7 bases and the J segment 5 bases; nucleotides outside the gene matches: 7. Germline V gene sequence: CDR1 MNHEY, CDR2 SVGAGI.

The rearrangement uses TRBV20-1 and TRBJ1-2; D uncertain. V gave up 3 bases and J gave up 8 bases, with 16 bases separating them. Germline V gene lookup returns CDR1 DFQATT and CDR2 SNEGSKA (reference sequence). The length of the CDR3 is 13 residues. The chain's CDR3 is CSASMRGWVGYTF. Written as DNA, the CDR3 is TGCAGTGCTAGTATGAGAGGATGGGTCGGCTACACCTTC.

V is TRBV30 and J is TRBJ1-4, with D possibly being TRBD1 (6 bases). Trimming pared 2 bases from V and 0 bases from J, leaving 13 bases between. The CDR3 length is 16 residues. Germline CDR1 GTSNPN, CDR2 SVGIG (reference sequence). CDR3 region: CAWSRGIWPTNEKLFF. CDR3 sequence (DNA): TGTGCCTGGAGTAGGGGGATCTGGCCAACTAATGAAAAACTGTTTTTT.

In DNA form, the CDR3 reads TGCGCCAGCAGCCTCAGCGGGAGTCACGACGAGCAGTACTTC. Residues: CASSLSGSHDEQYF. This sequence joins TRBV5-1 and TRBJ2-7, with TRBD2 matching over 8 bases. The CDR3 contains 14 residues. The germline V gene has CDR1 SGHRS and CDR2 YFSETQ. J lost 5 bases, V lost 4 bases, and 8 bases had no gene match.

The CDR3 loop reads CAGGTENQPQHF. CDR3 nucleotides: TGTGCCGGCGGGACGGAAAATCAGCCCCAGCATTTT. The V call is TRBV7-9, the J call TRBJ1-5; D may be TRBD1 (5 bases). Trimming cost V 11 bases and J 4 bases, with 12 bases left between them. The CDR3 spans 12 residues. Germline V gene sequence: CDR1 SEHNR, CDR2 FQNEAQ (reference sequence).

This chain links TRBV27 with TRBJ2-3; 10 nucleotides agree with TRBD2. V lost 5 bases to trimming and J lost 0 bases; unmatched junction nucleotides: 5. The CDR3 length is 16 residues. From germline, CDR1 is MNHEY and CDR2 SMNVEV (reference sequence). CDR3 region: CASSPSGGTSTDTQYF. CDR3 sequence (DNA): TGTGCCAGCAGTCCTAGCGGGGGTACTAGCACAGATACGCAGTATTTT.

This clone was counted a few times. The rearrangement uses TRBV2 and TRBJ1-5; 9 nucleotides align to TRBD1. The J segment lost 2 bases and the V segment lost 3 bases, leaving 2 bases of the junction unmatched. Germline V gene lookup returns CDR1 SNHLY and CDR2 FYNNEI. The CDR3 consists of 15 residues. The CDR3 DNA reads TGTGCCAGCAGTGACCGGGACAGGGGCAATCAGCCCCAGCATTTT. Protein product: CASSDRDRGNQPQHF.

This chain connects TRBV30 to TRBJ1-2, with D hard to call. From germline, CDR1 is GTSNPN and CDR2 SVGIG (reference sequence). Trimming stripped 3 bases from V and 0 bases from J, with 14 bases between. The CDR3 contains 15 residues. Here the CDR3 DNA reads TGTGCCTGGAGGGGCTCTATAAAGACTAACTATGGCTACACCTTC. The encoded protein is CAWRGSIKTNYGYTF.

CDR3 bases: TGCGCCAGCAGCCTCCCGGACAATGAGCAGTTCTTC. Amino acid sequence: CASSLPDNEQFF. This chain joins TRBV5-1 and TRBJ2-1; no reliable D call. From germline, CDR1 is SGHRS and CDR2 YFSETQ. The CDR3 consists of 12 residues. Trimming stripped 4 bases from V and 5 bases from J, with 7 bases between. The full variable domain, rest sourced from reference TRBV5-1 and TRBJ2-1, is KAGVTQTPRYLIKTRGQQVTLSCSPISGHRSVSWYQQTPGQGLQFLFEYFSETQRNKGNFPGRFSGRQFSNSRSEMNVSTLELGDSALYLCASSLPDNEQFFGPGTRLTVL.

The rearrangement joins TRBV28 to TRBJ2-7; TRBD2 agrees at 9 bases. The length of the CDR3 is 16 residues. Germline CDR1 reads MDHEN; CDR2 reads SYDVKM. V shed 6 bases and J 4 bases; nucleotides not matched to a gene: 13. In DNA, the CDR3 is TGTGCCAGCAGGATGGGAGGGCTAGCGGGGACTTACGAGCAGTACTTC. It is translated as CASRMGGLAGTYEQYF.

The gene calls are TRBV10-2 and TRBJ2-2; D unclear. Trimming pared 4 bases from V and 6 bases from J, leaving 12 bases between. The CDR3 loop spans 14 amino acids. CDR1 WSHSY and CDR2 SAAADI come from the germline V gene. CDR3 sequence: CASSAYQVAGELFF. In DNA, the CDR3 is TGCGCCAGCAGTGCTTACCAGGTCGCCGGGGAGCTGTTTTTT.

The J gene is TRBJ1-6, the V gene TRBV27; D may be TRBD1 (5 bases). CDR3 size: 15 residues. With 1 base removed from V and 7 bases from J, the gap between germline ends came to 11 bases. Germline CDR1 and CDR2: MNHEY and SMNVEV (reference sequence). CDR3 in DNA: TGTGCCAGCAGTTTATTTCGGACACTGAATTCACCCCTCCACTTT. Encoded protein: CASSLFRTLNSPLHF.

The chain employs TRBV9 and TRBJ2-3; 10 bases agree with TRBD1. The trim removed 0 bases at V and 5 bases at J, leaving 6 bases unmatched. Germline loops: CDR1 SGDLS, CDR2 YYNGEE. This CDR3 has 16 residues. CDR3 sequence (DNA): TGTGCCAGCAGCGTAGCCCCGACAGGGGGCGAAGATACGCAGTATTTT. Its protein is CASSVAPTGGEDTQYF.

The V gene is TRBV28, the J gene TRBJ2-3; TRBD2 matches at 10 bases. V was clipped by 8 bases and J by 3 bases; unmatched bases: 2. The CDR3 sequence is 13 residues long. CDR1 and CDR2 from the germline V gene are MDHEN and SYDVKM. The CDR3 loop is CASLAGATDTQYF. CDR3 DNA: TGTGCCAGCCTAGCGGGAGCAACAGATACGCAGTATTTT.

The chain joins TRBV14 to TRBJ2-3; no clear D gene. Trimming cost V 0 bases and J 1 base, with 14 bases left between them. The CDR3 consists of 17 residues. CDR1 and CDR2 (germline): SGHDN, FVKESK. The CDR3 bases are TGTGCCAGCAGCCAAGATCTTATAGTTCTCGGCACAGATACGCAGTATTTT. Residues: CASSQDLIVLGTDTQYF.

The chain combines TRBV20-1 with TRBJ2-2, with D uncertain. The CDR3 is 14 amino acids. Deletions cut 3 bases from V and 1 base from J, with 9 bases between. Germline V CDR1 and CDR2: DFQATT, SNEGSKA (reference sequence). CDR3 loop: CSASRSENTGELFF. As DNA, the CDR3 is TGCAGTGCTAGTCGGTCTGAGAACACCGGGGAGCTGTTTTTT.

The chain combines TRBV2 with TRBJ1-5; D ambiguous. CDR1 SNHLY and CDR2 FYNNEI come from the germline V gene. There are 15 residues in the CDR3. Trimming removed 8 bases from V and 2 bases from J, with 16 bases in between. The CDR3 region is CASRRAAAGNQPQHF. The CDR3 DNA reads as TGTGCCAGCCGTAGGGCTGCAGCGGGCAATCAGCCCCAGCATTTT.

The gene calls are TRBV28 and TRBJ1-4; TRBD1 might be the D (5 bases). Trimming cost V 2 bases and J 6 bases, with 10 bases left between them. Germline lookup yields CDR1 MDHEN and CDR2 SYDVKM. The CDR3 covers 14 residues. CDR3 sequence reads: CASSLPGEDEKLFF. CDR3 in DNA: TGTGCCAGCAGTTTACCGGGGGAGGATGAAAAACTGTTTTTT.

The rearrangement uses TRBV10-2 and TRBJ2-7, with D perhaps TRBD2 (6 bases). CDR3 size: 12 residues. Trimming took off 6 bases at V and 7 bases at J, with 13 bases between the two ends. Germline-derived CDR1 and CDR2 are WSHSY and SAAADI. CDR3 loop: CASSFGGPEQYV. CDR3 in DNA: TGCGCCAGCAGCTTCGGGGGTCCGGAGCAGTACGTC.

J is TRBJ2-5 and V is TRBV5-6; possible D gene TRBD2, 5 bases. Germline V CDR1 and CDR2: SGHDT, YYEEEE. The CDR3 spans 14 residues. V lost 2 bases and J lost 5, with 13 bases in between. CDR3 DNA: TGTGCCAGCAGCTTAGTTGCTAGAGGGGAGACCCAGTACTTC. Translation: CASSLVARGETQYF.

This clone was detected only a few times. The CDR3 sequence: CASSLSAGVYEQYF. The CDR3 DNA is TGCGCCAGCAGCTTGTCAGCGGGGGTCTACGAGCAGTACTTC. The chain joins TRBV5-1 to TRBJ2-7, with 8 bases fitting TRBD2. The germline CDR1 and CDR2 sequences are SGHRS and YFSETQ. Losses at the gene ends were 1 base for V and 3 bases for J; bases not matched to a gene: 3. The CDR3 is 14 residues long. Full variable domain (outside the CDR3, taken from reference TRBV5-1 and TRBJ2-7): KAGVTQTPRYLIKTRGQQVTLSCSPISGHRSVSWYQQTPGQGLQFLFEYFSETQRNKGNFPGRFSGRQFSNSRSEMNVSTLELGDSALYLCASSLSAGVYEQYFGPGTRLTVT.